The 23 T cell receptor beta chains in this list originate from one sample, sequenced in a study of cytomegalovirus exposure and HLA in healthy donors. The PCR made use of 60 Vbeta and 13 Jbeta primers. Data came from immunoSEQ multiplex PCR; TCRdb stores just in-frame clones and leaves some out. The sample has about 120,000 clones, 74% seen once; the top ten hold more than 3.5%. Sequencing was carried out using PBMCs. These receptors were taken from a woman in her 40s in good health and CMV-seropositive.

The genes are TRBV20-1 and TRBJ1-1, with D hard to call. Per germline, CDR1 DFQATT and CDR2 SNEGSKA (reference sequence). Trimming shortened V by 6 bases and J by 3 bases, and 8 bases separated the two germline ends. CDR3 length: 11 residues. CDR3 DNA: TGCAGTGCCCCGTACTACACTGAAGCTTTCTTT. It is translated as CSAPYYTEAFF.

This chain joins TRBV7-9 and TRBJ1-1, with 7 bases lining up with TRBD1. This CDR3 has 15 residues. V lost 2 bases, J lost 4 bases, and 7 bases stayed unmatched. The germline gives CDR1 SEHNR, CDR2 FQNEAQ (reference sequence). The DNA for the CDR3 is TGTGCCAGCAGCTTAAGAGGGGGCAGCGGCACTGAAGCTTTCTTT. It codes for CASSLRGGSGTEAFF.

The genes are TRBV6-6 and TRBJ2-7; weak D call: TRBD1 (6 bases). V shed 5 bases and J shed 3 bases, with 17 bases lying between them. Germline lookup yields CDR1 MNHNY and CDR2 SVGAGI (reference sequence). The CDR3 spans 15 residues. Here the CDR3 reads CASSIGQSVVYEQYF. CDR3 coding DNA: TGTGCCAGCAGTATAGGACAGAGTGTAGTCTACGAGCAGTACTTC.

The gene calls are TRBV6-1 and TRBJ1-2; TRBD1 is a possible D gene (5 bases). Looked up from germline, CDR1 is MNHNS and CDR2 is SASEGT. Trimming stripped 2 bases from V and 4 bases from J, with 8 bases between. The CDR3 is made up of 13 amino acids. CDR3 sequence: CASSELGVYGYTF. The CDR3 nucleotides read TGTGCCAGCAGTGAATTAGGGGTCTATGGCTACACCTTC.

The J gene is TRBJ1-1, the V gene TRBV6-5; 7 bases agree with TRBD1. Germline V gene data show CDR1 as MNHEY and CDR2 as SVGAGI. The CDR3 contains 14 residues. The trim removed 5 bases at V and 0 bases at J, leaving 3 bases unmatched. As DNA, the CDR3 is TGTGCCAGCAGTGCCGGGACAGTGAACACTGAAGCTTTCTTT. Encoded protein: CASSAGTVNTEAFF.

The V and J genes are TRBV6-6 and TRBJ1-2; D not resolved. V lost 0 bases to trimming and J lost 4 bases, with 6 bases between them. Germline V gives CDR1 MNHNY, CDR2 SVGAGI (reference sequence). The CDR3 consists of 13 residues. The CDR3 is CASSYSQAYGYTF. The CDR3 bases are TGTGCCAGCAGTTACTCGCAGGCCTATGGCTACACCTTC.

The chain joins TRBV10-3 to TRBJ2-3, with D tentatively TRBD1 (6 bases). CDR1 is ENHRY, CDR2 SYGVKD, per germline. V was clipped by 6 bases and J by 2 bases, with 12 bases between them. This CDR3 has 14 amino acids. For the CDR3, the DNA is TGTGCCATCAGCAGGGGTGGATCCACAGATACGCAGTATTTT. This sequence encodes CAISRGGSTDTQYF.

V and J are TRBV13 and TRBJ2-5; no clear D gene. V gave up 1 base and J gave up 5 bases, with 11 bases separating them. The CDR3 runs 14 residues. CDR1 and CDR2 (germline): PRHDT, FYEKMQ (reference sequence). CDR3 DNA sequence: TGTGCCAGCAGCTTAGCTGCGTCCGGGGAGACCCAGTACTTC. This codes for CASSLAASGETQYF.

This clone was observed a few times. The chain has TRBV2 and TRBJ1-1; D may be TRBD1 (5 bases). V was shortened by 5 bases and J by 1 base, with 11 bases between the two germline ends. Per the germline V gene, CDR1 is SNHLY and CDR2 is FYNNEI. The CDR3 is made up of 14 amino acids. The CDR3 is CASSMMGGNTEAFF. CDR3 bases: TGTGCCAGCAGTATGATGGGGGGGAACACTGAAGCTTTCTTT.

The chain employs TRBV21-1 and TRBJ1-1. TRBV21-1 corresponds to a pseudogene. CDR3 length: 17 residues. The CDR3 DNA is TGTGCCAGCAGCAAAACCGGGGAAAGGGTGCGCGTCACTGAAGCTTTCTTT. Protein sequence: CASSKTGERVRVTEAFF.

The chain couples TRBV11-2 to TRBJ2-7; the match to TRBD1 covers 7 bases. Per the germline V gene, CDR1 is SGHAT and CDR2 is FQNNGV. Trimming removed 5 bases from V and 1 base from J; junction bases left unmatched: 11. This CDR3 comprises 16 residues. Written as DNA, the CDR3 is TGTGCCAGCAGCCCACTTTCGCGACAGGGATCCTACGAGCAGTACTTC. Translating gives CASSPLSRQGSYEQYF.

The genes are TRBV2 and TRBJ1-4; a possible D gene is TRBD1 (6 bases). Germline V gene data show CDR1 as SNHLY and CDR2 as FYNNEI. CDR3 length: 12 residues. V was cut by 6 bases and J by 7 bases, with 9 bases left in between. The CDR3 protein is CASRLDSEKLFF. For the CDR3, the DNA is TGTGCCAGCAGATTGGACAGTGAAAAACTGTTTTTT.

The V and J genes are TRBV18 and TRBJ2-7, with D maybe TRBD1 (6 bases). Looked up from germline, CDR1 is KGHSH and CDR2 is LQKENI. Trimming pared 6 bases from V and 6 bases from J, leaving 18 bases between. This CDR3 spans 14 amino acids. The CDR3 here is CASSRTGSPGEQYF. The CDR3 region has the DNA TGTGCCAGCTCCCGAACAGGGAGTCCGGGCGAGCAGTACTTC.

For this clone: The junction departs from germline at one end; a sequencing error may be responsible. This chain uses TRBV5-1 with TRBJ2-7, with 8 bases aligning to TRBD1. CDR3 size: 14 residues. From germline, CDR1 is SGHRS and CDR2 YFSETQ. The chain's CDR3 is CASSRAAGGSPLNF. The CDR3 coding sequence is TGCGCCAGCAGCAGGGCGGCAGGGGGCTCCCCCTTGAACTTC.

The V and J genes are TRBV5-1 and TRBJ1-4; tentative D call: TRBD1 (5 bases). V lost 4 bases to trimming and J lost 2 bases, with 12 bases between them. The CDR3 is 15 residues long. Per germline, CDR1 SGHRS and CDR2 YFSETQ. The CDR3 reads CASSGQGFTNEKLFF. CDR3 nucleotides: TGCGCCAGCAGCGGCCAGGGTTTTACTAATGAAAAACTGTTTTTT.

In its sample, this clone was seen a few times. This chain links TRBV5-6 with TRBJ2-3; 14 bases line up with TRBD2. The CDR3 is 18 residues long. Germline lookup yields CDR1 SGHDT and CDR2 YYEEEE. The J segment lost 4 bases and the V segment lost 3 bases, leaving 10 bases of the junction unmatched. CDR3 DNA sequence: TGTGCCAGCAGCTACGACCTGACTAGCGGGAGGGGAGCAGATACGCAGTATTTT. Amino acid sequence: CASSYDLTSGRGADTQYF.

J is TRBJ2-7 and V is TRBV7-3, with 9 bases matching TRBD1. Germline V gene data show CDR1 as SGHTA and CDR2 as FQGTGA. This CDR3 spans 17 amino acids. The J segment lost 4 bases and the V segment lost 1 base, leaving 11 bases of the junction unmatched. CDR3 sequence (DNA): TGTGCCAGCAGCTTAAGGAGCGGACAGGGGCCGGGATACGAGCAGTACTTC. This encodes CASSLRSGQGPGYEQYF.

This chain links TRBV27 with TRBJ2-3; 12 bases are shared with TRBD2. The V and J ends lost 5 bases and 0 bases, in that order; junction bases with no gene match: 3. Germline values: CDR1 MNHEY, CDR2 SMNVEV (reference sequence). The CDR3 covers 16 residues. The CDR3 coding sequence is TGTGCCAGCAGTAGAGGGACTAGCGGGAGCACAGATACGCAGTATTTT. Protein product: CASSRGTSGSTDTQYF.

CDR3 region: CASSRTGTTDTQYF. CDR3 nucleotide sequence: TGTGCCAGCAGTCGGACAGGGACTACAGATACGCAGTATTTT. The chain uses TRBV27 and TRBJ2-3; 8 positions match TRBD1. CDR3 length: 14 residues. The germline gives CDR1 MNHEY, CDR2 SMNVEV (reference sequence). With V trimmed by 5 bases and J by 3 bases, 4 bases remained unmatched.

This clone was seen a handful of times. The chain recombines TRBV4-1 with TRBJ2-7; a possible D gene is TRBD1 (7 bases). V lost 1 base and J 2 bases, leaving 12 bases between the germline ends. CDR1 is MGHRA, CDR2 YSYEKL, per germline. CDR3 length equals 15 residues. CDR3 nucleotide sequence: TGCGCCAGCAGCCAAGGGAGGGGGCTCGCCTACGAGCAGTACTTC. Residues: CASSQGRGLAYEQYF.

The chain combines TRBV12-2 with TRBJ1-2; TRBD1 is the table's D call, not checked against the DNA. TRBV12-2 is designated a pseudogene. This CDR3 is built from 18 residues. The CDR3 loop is CASRLVWDRGFSWYGYTF. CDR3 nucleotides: TGTGCAAGTCGCTTAGTGTGGGACAGGGGGTTTTCCTGGTATGGCTACACCTTC.

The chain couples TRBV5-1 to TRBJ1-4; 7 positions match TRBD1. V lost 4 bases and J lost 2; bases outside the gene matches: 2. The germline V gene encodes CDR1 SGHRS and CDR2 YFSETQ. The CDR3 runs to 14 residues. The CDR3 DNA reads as TGCGCCAGCAGCGGGACAGTTACTAATGAAAAACTGTTTTTT. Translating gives CASSGTVTNEKLFF.

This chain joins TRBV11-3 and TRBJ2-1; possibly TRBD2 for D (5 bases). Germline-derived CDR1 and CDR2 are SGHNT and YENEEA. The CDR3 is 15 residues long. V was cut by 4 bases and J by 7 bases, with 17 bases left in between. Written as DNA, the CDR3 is TGTGCCAGCAGCTCGAGGGTCAATACGGATAATGAGCAGTTCTTC. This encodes CASSSRVNTDNEQFF.